This T cell receptor (beta chain) comes out of a study of technical replicates of blood from a handful of donors (dated by TCRdb to 2017 to 2019). A note on this clone: The antigen it recognizes is unknown. No qualities accompany the bases; no much larger clone lies one base away.

Library construction relied on the immunoSEQ multiplex PCR assay. TCRdb provides this immuneACCESS table in a form limited to in-frame rearrangements. Some clones are lacking; in checked studies, under half of them reflect an unresolved V gene, and why the rest are absent is not known. The sample table records about 16,000 clones; approximately 90% of these occur just once. The ten largest clones represent about 12% of the sample. As encoded in the germline V gene (reference sequence), CDR1 is WNHNN while CDR2 is SYGVQD. Trimming leaves V shorter by 3 bases and J shorter by 4 bases, with the junction holding 20 bases beyond the gene matches. The CDR3 spans 19 residues, from the cysteine through the phenylalanine. Only the CDR3 part of the read is kept: 57 bases, read in frame from the first base.

The specimen was PBMCs. The chain was built from TRBV10-1 and TRBJ2-7, with TRBD2 identical over 8 junction bases. The clonotype comes from a human donor in good health. The CDR3 here reads CASSEFGYTLGLAGYEQYF. The DNA sequence is TGCGCCAGCAGTGAATTCGGATATACACTCGGACTAGCTGGGTACGAGCAGTACTTC.